Shown below are 28 T cell receptor beta chains from a single sample sequenced in a study of control samples from healthy donors and cancer patients. Assay: immunoSEQ multiplex PCR; the TCRdb copy retains only in-frame clones and omits some. The sample carries 95,000 to 100,000 clones, 85% to 90% recorded once. The material sequenced was blood. Source of these receptors: a man between 25 and 39 years old in good health.

The gene calls are TRBV5-5 and TRBJ2-4, with D maybe TRBD1 (5 bases). V was pared by 0 bases and J by 0 bases, with 10 bases between. The germline gives CDR1 SGHKS, CDR2 YYEKEE (reference sequence). The CDR3 contains 16 residues. The CDR3 loop is CASSLVQGIAKNIQYF. The CDR3 DNA is TGTGCCAGCAGCTTGGTTCAGGGTATAGCCAAAAACATTCAGTACTTC.

The chain joins TRBV15 to TRBJ2-4; D perhaps matches TRBD2 (6 bases). The CDR3 has 17 residues. V was cut by 3 bases and J by 4 bases, with 19 bases left in between. Germline V gives CDR1 LNHNV, CDR2 YYDKDF (reference sequence). Here the CDR3 reads CATSRAAKGLLKNIQYF. Here the CDR3 DNA reads TGTGCCACCAGCAGGGCAGCAAAGGGACTGCTTAAAAACATTCAGTACTTC. The variable domain in full, with the rest retrieved from reference TRBV15 and TRBJ2-4, is DAMVIQNPRYQVTQFGKPVTLSCSQTLNHNVMYWYQQKSSQAPKLLFHYYDKDFNNEADTPDNFQSRRPNTSFCFLDIRSPGLGDTAMYLCATSRAAKGLLKNIQYFGAGTRLSVL.

The V gene is TRBV19, the J gene TRBJ1-1; 10 bases are shared with TRBD1. The V gene's germline CDR1 is LNHDA and CDR2 SQIVND (reference sequence). J was trimmed by 7 bases and V by 3 bases; bases with no gene match: 5. The length of the CDR3 is 14 residues. CDR3 bases: TGTGCCAGTAGTATCCGACAGGGGGCAGATGAAGCTTTCTTT. This encodes CASSIRQGADEAFF.

The J gene is TRBJ2-3, the V gene TRBV29-1, with a tentative D call TRBD1 (5 bases). CDR3 length: 14 residues. CDR1 and CDR2 (germline): SQVTM, ANQGSEA. CDR3 coding DNA: TGCAGTGCCCTCGACAGCTATAGCACAGATACGCAGTATTTT. It codes for CSALDSYSTDTQYF.

The gene calls are TRBV5-4 and TRBJ2-1, with D maybe TRBD1 (6 bases). This CDR3 contains 16 residues. CDR1 and CDR2 (germline): SGHNT, YYREEE (reference sequence). Trimming removed 4 bases from V and 0 bases from J, with 14 bases in between. The CDR3 here is CASSRRTVNSYNEQFF. The CDR3 DNA reads as TGTGCCAGCAGCCGCCGGACAGTAAACTCCTACAATGAGCAGTTCTTC.

The chain recombines TRBV3-1 (or the pseudogene TRBV3-2) with TRBJ2-5; TRBD1 aligns across 7 bases. This CDR3 is built from 15 residues. The J segment lost 3 bases and the V segment lost 0 bases, leaving 4 bases of the junction unmatched. The V gene's germline CDR1 is LGHDT and CDR2 YNNKEL (reference sequence). The CDR3 DNA reads TGTGCCAGCAGCCAAGATGGCGACAGGGAAGAGACCCAGTACTTC. This translates into CASSQDGDREETQYF.

The chain is built from TRBV4-3 and TRBJ2-1, with D tentatively TRBD2 (6 bases). With 0 bases removed from V and 4 bases from J, the gap between germline ends came to 10 bases. CDR3 size: 15 residues. Germline CDR1 reads LGHNA; CDR2 reads YSLEER. The CDR3 sequence: CASSQEGLGYNEQFF. CDR3 bases: TGCGCCAGCAGCCAAGAGGGACTGGGATACAATGAGCAGTTCTTC.

V usage is TRBV10-3 and J usage is TRBJ1-1; D is undetermined. V lost 10 bases to trimming and J lost 1 base, with 13 bases between them. CDR1 and CDR2 (germline): ENHRY, SYGVKD. The CDR3 has 13 amino acids. CDR3 sequence (DNA): TGTGCCACCTCTCTTTCGGGGAACACTGAAGCTTTCTTT. The encoded protein is CATSLSGNTEAFF.

The chain joins TRBV30 to TRBJ1-1; TRBD1 matches at 7 bases. Germline V gene lookup returns CDR1 GTSNPN and CDR2 SVGIG (reference sequence). V was pared by 7 bases and J by 2 bases, with 7 bases of the junction left unmatched. CDR3 length: 13 amino acids. CDR3 loop: CAYEDRINTEAFF. The CDR3 DNA follows: TGTGCCTACGAGGACAGGATCAACACTGAAGCTTTCTTT.

The chain joins TRBV2 to TRBJ1-1, with 7 bases aligning to TRBD1. Unmatched junction bases numbered 4, after V lost 5 bases and J lost 1 base. The CDR3 runs 14 residues. Germline loops: CDR1 SNHLY, CDR2 FYNNEI. CDR3 in amino acids: CASSLTGTNTEAFF. The CDR3 DNA reads TGTGCCAGCAGTTTGACAGGGACGAACACTGAAGCTTTCTTT.

This chain joins TRBV7-3 and TRBJ1-1; D call uncertain. The V and J ends lost 3 bases and 1 base respectively, with 6 bases between them. The CDR3 runs to 13 residues. Per germline, CDR1 SGHTA and CDR2 FQGTGA. The DNA of the CDR3 is TGTGCCAGCAGCTTTTGGCCGAACACTGAAGCTTTCTTT. This translates into CASSFWPNTEAFF.

The rearrangement joins TRBV18 to TRBJ1-1; D unclear. Germline values: CDR1 KGHSH, CDR2 LQKENI. This CDR3 comprises 16 residues. V lost 3 bases to trimming and J lost 0 bases, with 14 bases between them. CDR3 coding DNA: TGTGCCAGCTCACCCGTTACTAATCAGTTGAACACTGAAGCTTTCTTT. Translation: CASSPVTNQLNTEAFF.

The V call is TRBV2, the J call TRBJ1-6; D gene unclear. Germline V gives CDR1 SNHLY, CDR2 FYNNEI. The ends were cut back, 11 bases at V and 13 bases at J, with 21 bases in the middle. The CDR3 has 13 residues. CDR3 region: CAVTPGSRGPLHF. DNA for the CDR3: TGTGCCGTCACTCCGGGATCTCGAGGGCCCCTCCACTTT.

The table lists this clone with many counts. The rearrangement joins TRBV9 to TRBJ2-1; 9 bases align to TRBD2. Trimming took 0 bases from V and 3 from J; bases not matched to a gene: 7. The CDR3 length is 17 residues. The V gene's germline CDR1 is SGDLS and CDR2 YYNGEE. CDR3 in amino acids: CASSVAEAGGLYNEQFF. The DNA of the CDR3 is TGTGCCAGCAGCGTAGCTGAGGCGGGGGGGCTCTACAATGAGCAGTTCTTC.

The genes are TRBV9 and TRBJ1-1, with 9 bases that match TRBD1. The V and J ends lost 1 base and 0 bases, in that order; junction bases with no gene match: 4. From germline, CDR1 is SGDLS and CDR2 YYNGEE. This CDR3 has 16 residues. For the CDR3, the DNA is TGTGCCAGCAGCGTACGGACAGGGGCTATGAACACTGAAGCTTTCTTT. It translates to CASSVRTGAMNTEAFF.

This chain joins TRBV24-1 and TRBJ1-2; D ambiguous. The CDR3 runs 14 residues. The V gene lost 1 base and the J gene lost 2 bases, with 7 bases spanning the gap. Per the germline V gene, CDR1 is KGHDR and CDR2 is SFDVKD. This CDR3 reads CATSDLERNYGYTF. The DNA of the CDR3 is TGTGCCACCAGTGATTTAGAGAGGAACTATGGCTACACCTTC.

This chain joins TRBV5-1 and TRBJ2-5; perhaps TRBD1 as D (5 bases). CDR3 length equals 14 residues. The germline V gene encodes CDR1 SGHRS and CDR2 YFSETQ. With 0 bases removed from V and 4 bases from J, the gap between germline ends came to 10 bases. CDR3 in DNA: TGCGCCAGCAGCTTGGCCTGGGGCGGAGAGACCCAGTACTTC. Protein sequence: CASSLAWGGETQYF.

J is TRBJ2-2 and V is TRBV10-1; 9 bases are a match to TRBD1. Germline CDR1 WNHNN, CDR2 SYGVQD (reference sequence). The CDR3 runs 16 residues. V shed 1 base and J 6 bases; nucleotides not matched to a gene: 6. CDR3 DNA sequence: TGCGCCAGCAGTGAGTTTCGTGGACAGGGGTCCGGGGAGCTGTTTTTT. Encoded protein: CASSEFRGQGSGELFF.

V and J are TRBV19 and TRBJ1-5; D unresolved. V lost 3 bases, J lost 2 bases, and 14 bases lay in between. From germline, CDR1 is LNHDA and CDR2 SQIVND (reference sequence). The CDR3 totals 16 residues. For the CDR3, the DNA is TGTGCCAGTAGTATCCCAACAGTTAATGGCAATCAGCCCCAGCATTTT. Translating gives CASSIPTVNGNQPQHF. The entire variable domain, with the rest obtained from reference TRBV19 and TRBJ1-5, is as follows: DGGITQSPKYLFRKEGQNVTLSCEQNLNHDAMYWYRQDPGQGLRLIYYSQIVNDFQKGDIAEGYSVSREKKESFPLTVTSAQKNPTAFYLCASSIPTVNGNQPQHFGDGTRLSIL.

The V call is TRBV5-1, the J call TRBJ1-1; 7 bases are a match to TRBD1. V dropped 3 bases and J dropped 5; count of bases not matched to a gene: 4. In germline, CDR1 is SGHRS, CDR2 YFSETQ. There are 13 residues in the CDR3. The chain's CDR3 is CASSSGQTTEAFF. Written as DNA, the CDR3 is TGCGCCAGCAGCTCGGGACAGACAACTGAAGCTTTCTTT. Using reference TRBV5-1 and TRBJ1-1 for the parts outside the CDR3, the full variable domain is KAGVTQTPRYLIKTRGQQVTLSCSPISGHRSVSWYQQTPGQGLQFLFEYFSETQRNKGNFPGRFSGRQFSNSRSEMNVSTLELGDSALYLCASSSGQTTEAFFGQGTRLTVV.

In DNA form, the CDR3 reads TGTGCCAGCAGCTTGCGAGGGGGTAGCACAGATACGCAGTATTTT. Translation: CASSLRGGSTDTQYF. This sequence joins TRBV5-4 and TRBJ2-3; TRBD1 might be the D (6 bases). Germline-derived CDR1 and CDR2 are SGHNT and YYREEE (reference sequence). V lost 1 base to trimming and J lost 0 bases, with 9 bases between them. The CDR3 contains 15 residues.

The rearrangement links TRBV19 to TRBJ2-6; no definite D call. This CDR3 region has 15 residues. V was trimmed by 5 bases and J by 0 bases, leaving 8 bases between them. The germline V gene has CDR1 LNHDA and CDR2 SQIVND (reference sequence). CDR3 region: CASSPRVSGANVLTF. The CDR3 region has the DNA TGTGCCAGTAGTCCTCGGGTCTCTGGGGCCAACGTCCTGACTTTC. The whole variable domain, filled in from reference TRBV19 and TRBJ2-6, reads DGGITQSPKYLFRKEGQNVTLSCEQNLNHDAMYWYRQDPGQGLRLIYYSQIVNDFQKGDIAEGYSVSREKKESFPLTVTSAQKNPTAFYLCASSPRVSGANVLTFGAGSRLTVL.

A single count supports this clone. The rearrangement links TRBV7-3 to TRBJ2-5, with 8 nucleotides matching TRBD1. The CDR3 loop spans 14 amino acids. Germline V CDR1 and CDR2: SGHTA, FQGTGA. The V gene end was trimmed by 5 bases and the J gene end by 9 bases; junction bases not matched to a gene: 11. The CDR3 loop is CASSRGTGGEAQYF. CDR3 sequence (DNA): TGTGCCAGCAGCCGCGGGACAGGCGGGGAGGCCCAGTACTTC.

This clone was seen more than once but under ten times. The rearrangement links TRBV3-1 (or the pseudogene TRBV3-2) to TRBJ1-6; 9 nucleotides line up with TRBD1. V was clipped by 6 bases and J by 7 bases; unmatched bases: 4. Germline V lookup: CDR1 LGHDT, CDR2 YNNKEL (reference sequence). The CDR3 loop spans 14 amino acids. The CDR3: CASRRQGVNSPLHF. For the CDR3, the DNA is TGTGCCAGCAGACGACAGGGGGTAAATTCACCCCTCCACTTT.

This chain uses TRBV6-5 with TRBJ1-2, with a weak D call TRBD1 (6 bases). The CDR3 runs 13 residues. Germline loops: CDR1 MNHEY, CDR2 SVGAGI. The germline V and J ends were trimmed by 5 bases and 11 bases, with 18 bases remaining between them. Here the CDR3 DNA reads TGTGCCAGCAGTCCACAACAGGGTTGGATTTACACCTTC. Its protein is CASSPQQGWIYTF.

The chain joins TRBV19 to TRBJ1-2; 10 bases match TRBD1. The V segment lost 9 bases and the J segment 3 bases; nucleotides outside the gene matches: 4. The CDR3 extends over 13 amino acids. Germline V CDR1 and CDR2: LNHDA, SQIVND (reference sequence). CDR3 loop: CASRQGADYGYTF. CDR3 sequence (DNA): TGTGCCAGCAGACAGGGGGCGGACTATGGCTACACCTTC.

The V call is TRBV7-2, the J call TRBJ2-5; the match to TRBD2 covers 7 bases. The germline V gene encodes CDR1 SGHTA and CDR2 FQGNSA. This CDR3 has 16 residues. V was clipped by 4 bases and J by 5 bases; unmatched bases: 13. For the CDR3, the DNA is TGTGCCAGCAGCTCTCATGCGGGCGGGAGAAAGGAGACCCAGTACTTC. Its translation: CASSSHAGGRKETQYF.

CDR3 sequence (DNA): TGTGCCAGCAGTGGACAGCCCCGGACTGAAGCTTTCTTT. This codes for CASSGQPRTEAFF. The V and J genes are TRBV7-3 and TRBJ1-1; D might be TRBD1 (6 bases). CDR3 size: 13 residues. Trimming took 6 bases from V and 5 from J, leaving 13 bases between them. The germline V gene encodes CDR1 SGHTA and CDR2 FQGTGA.